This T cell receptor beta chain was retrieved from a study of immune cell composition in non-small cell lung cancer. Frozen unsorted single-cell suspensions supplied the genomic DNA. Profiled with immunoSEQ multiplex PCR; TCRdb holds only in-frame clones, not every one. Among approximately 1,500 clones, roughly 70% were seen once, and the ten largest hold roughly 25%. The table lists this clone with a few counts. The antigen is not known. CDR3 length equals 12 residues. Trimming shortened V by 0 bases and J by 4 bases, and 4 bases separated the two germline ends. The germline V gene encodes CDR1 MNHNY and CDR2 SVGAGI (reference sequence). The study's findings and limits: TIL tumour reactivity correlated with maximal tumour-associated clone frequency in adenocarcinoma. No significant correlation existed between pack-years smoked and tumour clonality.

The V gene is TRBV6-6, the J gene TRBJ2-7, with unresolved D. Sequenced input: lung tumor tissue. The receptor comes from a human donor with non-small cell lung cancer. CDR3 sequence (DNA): TGTGCCAGCAGTTACTCGAGGTACGAGCAGTACTTC. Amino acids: CASSYSRYEQYF.